These 32 T cell receptor beta chains share one sample of origin, sequenced in a study of T cell repertoires in ileal Crohn's disease. The time point: neoterminal ileum biopsy at postoperative endoscopy, about 6 months after surgery. Profiling relied on immunoSEQ multiplex PCR, and the TCRdb table lists in-frame clones only, not all of them. The repertoire includes about 12,000 clones, 82% of them detected once, and roughly a tenth sits in the top ten. Specimen: ileal tissue. These receptors were taken from an adult with Crohn's disease.

The chain uses TRBV5-1 and TRBJ2-1; the D gene is possibly TRBD1 (6 bases). V was cut by 2 bases and J by 9 bases, with 18 bases left in between. Germline lookup yields CDR1 SGHRS and CDR2 YFSETQ. The CDR3 consists of 15 residues. Here the CDR3 reads CASSFSPTTGSEQFF. The DNA of the CDR3 is TGCGCCAGCAGCTTTTCTCCGACTACAGGGAGTGAGCAGTTCTTC.

The rearrangement links TRBV13 to TRBJ2-7, with 7 bases lining up with TRBD1. Unmatched junction bases numbered 3, after V lost 5 bases and J lost 2 bases. This CDR3 has 13 amino acids. Germline CDR1 reads PRHDT; CDR2 reads FYEKMQ (reference sequence). CDR3 sequence reads: CASSHGTAYEQYF. The CDR3 region has the DNA TGTGCCAGCAGCCACGGGACAGCCTACGAGCAGTACTTC.

This chain connects TRBV15 to TRBJ2-1; TRBD1 aligns across 7 bases. This CDR3 has 12 residues. The V gene's germline CDR1 is LNHNV and CDR2 YYDKDF (reference sequence). Trimming at V came to 7 bases and at J to 8 bases, leaving 5 bases not matched to a gene. The CDR3 region is CATNRGRDEQFF. The CDR3 DNA follows: TGTGCCACCAACAGGGGCAGGGATGAGCAGTTCTTC.

V and J are TRBV7-9 and TRBJ2-7; 8 positions agree with TRBD2. CDR3 length: 15 residues. CDR1 is SEHNR and CDR2 is FQNEAQ in the germline V gene (reference sequence). V trimming: 0 bases; J trimming: 0 bases; junction bases outside the gene matches: 1. CDR3 in amino acids: CASSLALAGSYEQYF. The CDR3, as DNA: TGTGCCAGCAGCTTAGCGCTAGCGGGCTCCTACGAGCAGTACTTC.

V gene TRBV28 combines with J gene TRBJ1-2; D may be TRBD1 (6 bases). This CDR3 region has 14 residues. Trimming cost V 5 bases and J 2 bases, with 12 bases left between them. Germline V lookup: CDR1 MDHEN, CDR2 SYDVKM. CDR3 nucleotide sequence: TGTGCCAGCAGTCCCGGACAGCCCAACTATGGCTACACCTTC. This gives the protein CASSPGQPNYGYTF.

The chain recombines TRBV27 with TRBJ2-7; no reliable D call. Per the germline V gene, CDR1 is MNHEY and CDR2 is SMNVEV (reference sequence). The CDR3 loop spans 14 amino acids. Trimming removed 2 bases at V and 2 bases at J, with 10 bases between. In DNA form, the CDR3 reads TGTGCCAGCAGTTTAGTTCTCAGGCCCTACGAGCAGTACTTC. This gives the protein CASSLVLRPYEQYF.

V and J are TRBV11-3 and TRBJ1-6; D gene ambiguous. The V end was cut by 4 bases, the J end by 6 bases, with 10 bases between. CDR3 length: 14 amino acids. Germline lookup yields CDR1 SGHNT and CDR2 YENEEA. The CDR3 is CASSSIFGNSPLHF. CDR3 in DNA: TGTGCCAGCAGCTCAATCTTCGGTAATTCACCCCTCCACTTT.

The chain carries TRBV10-1 and TRBJ1-2; TRBD1 agrees at 9 bases. This CDR3 is built from 15 residues. Trimming at V came to 10 bases and at J to 9 bases, leaving 18 bases not matched to a gene. Germline CDR1 is WNHNN and CDR2 is SYGVQD (reference sequence). CDR3 nucleotides: TGCGCCATCGGAATTTGGTCCGGGACAGGGATTTGCTACACCTTC. Translation gives CAIGIWSGTGICYTF.

This rearrangement joins TRBV6-5 to TRBJ2-1; D uncertain. The CDR3 has 11 residues. Germline CDR1 is MNHEY and CDR2 is SVGAGI. V was trimmed by 4 bases and J by 9 bases, leaving 7 bases between them. The CDR3: CASSSTGEQFF. Here the CDR3 DNA reads TGTGCCAGCAGTTCTACCGGTGAGCAGTTCTTC.

V and J are TRBV18 and TRBJ1-6; tentatively, D is TRBD1 (5 bases). V was pared by 4 bases and J by 6 bases, with 13 bases between. From germline, CDR1 is KGHSH and CDR2 LQKENI. The CDR3 contains 15 residues. CDR3 sequence reads: CASSQGVTGNSPLHF. The CDR3, as DNA: TGTGCCAGCTCACAAGGGGTGACGGGTAATTCACCCCTCCACTTT.

This clone was found a few times. Other DNA sequences of this sample code for an identical CDR3. The chain combines TRBV27 with TRBJ1-2; a weak D match, TRBD1 (5 bases). Germline assignment: CDR1 MNHEY and CDR2 SMNVEV (reference sequence). This CDR3 is 13 amino acids long. Trimming cost V 3 bases and J 2 bases, with 7 bases left between them. The CDR3 spells CASSLGLNYGYTF. CDR3 nucleotide sequence: TGTGCCAGCAGTTTGGGACTGAACTATGGCTACACCTTC.

This chain joins TRBV6-1 and TRBJ1-1; TRBD1 matches 7 bases. V trimming: 1 base; J trimming: 3 bases; junction bases outside the gene matches: 8. CDR1 is MNHNS and CDR2 is SASEGT in the germline V gene. The CDR3 runs 16 residues. CDR3 nucleotide sequence: TGTGCCAGCAGTGAAGGGGTAGGGGGCGCGGACACTGAAGCTTTCTTT. Protein: CASSEGVGGADTEAFF.

The V gene is TRBV11-3, the J gene TRBJ2-3; D perhaps matches TRBD1 (5 bases). The CDR3 totals 16 residues. The germline V and J ends were trimmed by 5 bases and 0 bases, with 15 bases remaining between them. Per the germline V gene, CDR1 is SGHNT and CDR2 is YENEEA. The CDR3 spells CASSKNDSLSTDTQYF. The CDR3 coding sequence is TGTGCCAGCAGCAAAAACGACAGCCTTAGCACAGATACGCAGTATTTT.

Concerning this clone: Other DNA sequences from this sample encode an identical CDR3 as well. V usage is TRBV5-4 and J usage is TRBJ1-1; TRBD1 agrees at 8 bases. With 4 bases clipped from V and 5 bases from J, the junction kept 1 base outside the gene matches. Per germline, CDR1 SGHNT and CDR2 YYREEE (reference sequence). The CDR3 length is 12 residues. The CDR3 nucleotides are TGTGCCAGCAGCCGGACAGGGACTGAAGCTTTCTTT. Encoded protein: CASSRTGTEAFF. The variable domain in full, with the rest retrieved from reference TRBV5-4 and TRBJ1-1, is ETGVTQSPTHLIKTRGQQVTLRCSSQSGHNTVSWYQQALGQGPQFIFQYYREEENGRGNFPPRFSGLQFPNYSSELNVNALELDDSALYLCASSRTGTEAFFGQGTRLTVV.

This clone came up a few times. The rearrangement joins TRBV11-2 to TRBJ1-6; D gene uncertain. This CDR3 has 16 residues. Per germline, CDR1 SGHAT and CDR2 FQNNGV. Trimming cost V 2 bases and J 1 base, with 9 bases left between them. The CDR3 DNA reads TGTGCCAGCAGCTTAATGGCGGGTTCCTATAATTCACCCCTCCACTTT. Residues: CASSLMAGSYNSPLHF.

This clone has a handful of counts. V and J are TRBV27 and TRBJ2-1, with TRBD2 identical over 9 bases. Germline V lookup: CDR1 MNHEY, CDR2 SMNVEV (reference sequence). The J segment lost 4 bases and the V segment lost 6 bases, leaving 10 bases of the junction unmatched. This CDR3 is built from 16 residues. For the CDR3, the DNA is TGTGCCAGCAGAACGTCGGGCGGGAGGGAATACAATGAGCAGTTCTTC. Amino acids: CASRTSGGREYNEQFF.

CDR3 DNA: TGTGCCATCAGTGGAAGTAGACAGGGCGATGGTGAAGCTTTCTTT. Translated, it gives CAISGSRQGDGEAFF. The V call is TRBV10-3, the J call TRBJ1-1; TRBD1 matches at 7 bases. Germline V lookup: CDR1 ENHRY, CDR2 SYGVKD. With 4 bases clipped from V and 7 bases from J, the junction kept 12 bases outside the gene matches. The CDR3 is made up of 15 amino acids.

CDR3 DNA sequence: TGTGCCAGCAGCCCCCGACAGGTTTACAATGAGCAGTTCTTC. This translates into CASSPRQVYNEQFF. This chain uses TRBV11-1 with TRBJ2-1, with D possibly being TRBD1 (6 bases). V shed 5 bases and J shed 4 bases, with 12 bases lying between them. CDR3 length: 14 residues. Germline CDR1 and CDR2: SGHAT and FQDESV (reference sequence).

This chain connects TRBV27 to TRBJ1-6; a weak D match, TRBD1 (6 bases). The CDR3 consists of 16 residues. From germline, CDR1 is MNHEY and CDR2 SMNVEV (reference sequence). The ends were cut back, 2 bases at V and 6 bases at J, with 14 bases in the middle. DNA for the CDR3: TGTGCCAGCAGTTTAGCTGGGGCAGGGGCTAATTCACCCCTCCACTTT. This encodes CASSLAGAGANSPLHF.

This sequence joins TRBV4-1 and TRBJ1-4, with D maybe TRBD1 (6 bases). This CDR3 spans 14 amino acids. Trimming took off 4 bases at V and 3 bases at J, with 9 bases between the two ends. CDR1 MGHRA and CDR2 YSYEKL come from the germline V gene. CDR3 bases: TGCGCCAGCAGCCCACAGGGCTCTAATGAAAAACTGTTTTTT. Protein sequence: CASSPQGSNEKLFF.

The rearrangement uses TRBV13 and TRBJ2-5; perhaps TRBD2 as D (6 bases). V was clipped by 3 bases and J by 5 bases, with 10 bases between them. The CDR3 sequence is 13 residues long. Germline V CDR1 and CDR2: PRHDT, FYEKMQ (reference sequence). The CDR3 region is CASSFGEVETQYF. CDR3 nucleotide sequence: TGTGCCAGCAGCTTCGGGGAGGTGGAGACCCAGTACTTC.

The gene calls are TRBV9 and TRBJ1-1; 8 nucleotides align to TRBD1. This CDR3 region has 13 residues. CDR1 and CDR2 (germline): SGDLS, YYNGEE. V gave up 4 bases and J gave up 5 bases; unmatched junction bases: 4. The CDR3 loop reads CASSPDRETEAFF. As DNA, the CDR3 is TGTGCCAGCAGCCCGGACAGGGAGACTGAAGCTTTCTTT.

This chain connects TRBV25-1 to TRBJ1-3; 8 nucleotides agree with TRBD1. The V segment lost 1 base and the J segment 4 bases; nucleotides outside the gene matches: 3. CDR1 MGHDK and CDR2 SYGVNS come from the germline V gene. The CDR3 has 15 amino acids. The CDR3 sequence is CASSESGQGGNTIYF. CDR3 sequence (DNA): TGTGCCAGCAGTGAATCTGGACAGGGAGGAAACACCATATATTTT.

V and J are TRBV9 and TRBJ1-5, with 10 bases aligning to TRBD1. The length of the CDR3 is 16 residues. Germline V gene data show CDR1 as SGDLS and CDR2 as YYNGEE. Germline trimming cut 3 bases from V and 4 bases from J; bases unmatched to any gene: 7. The CDR3 sequence: CASSAGTGVSNQPQHF. DNA of the CDR3: TGTGCCAGCAGCGCGGGGACAGGGGTTTCAAATCAGCCCCAGCATTTT.

This clone has just a few counts. Distinct nucleotide sequences in the sample also encode this CDR3. The chain is built from TRBV29-1 and TRBJ2-1, with 9 bases identical to TRBD1. Germline loops: CDR1 SQVTM, CDR2 ANQGSEA. This CDR3 has 13 residues. Unmatched junction bases numbered 3, after V lost 6 bases and J lost 3 bases. The CDR3 is CSVETGGYNEQFF. The CDR3 coding sequence is TGCAGCGTAGAGACAGGGGGCTACAATGAGCAGTTCTTC.

The DNA of the CDR3 is TGTGCCTGTCGGGGTAATTCACCCCTCCACTTT. Translation gives CACRGNSPLHF. The V call is TRBV30, the J call TRBJ1-6; the D is unclear. This CDR3 spans 11 amino acids. Per germline, CDR1 GTSNPN and CDR2 SVGIG (reference sequence). The V end was cut by 6 bases, the J end by 6 bases, with 6 bases between.

This clone was observed a handful of times. The CDR3 DNA sequence: TGTGCCAGCAGTGAACGACCAGGAGGCACCAATCAGCCCCAGCATTTT. Protein product: CASSERPGGTNQPQHF. The V gene is TRBV2, the J gene TRBJ1-5, with unresolved D. This CDR3 contains 16 residues. Looked up from germline, CDR1 is SNHLY and CDR2 is FYNNEI. Deletions cut 2 bases from V and 3 bases from J, with 14 bases between.

This clone was observed a single time. This chain links TRBV7-3 with TRBJ2-4, with 8 bases that match TRBD1. J lost 6 bases, V lost 8 bases, and 12 bases had no gene match. This CDR3 is 15 amino acids long. Germline lookup yields CDR1 SGHTA and CDR2 FQGTGA. CDR3 residues: CASSAGGEMGNIQYF. In DNA form, the CDR3 reads TGTGCCAGCTCGGCAGGGGGCGAAATGGGAAACATTCAGTACTTC.

The chain is built from TRBV5-1 and TRBJ2-2; 11 nucleotides agree with TRBD2. Germline CDR1 SGHRS, CDR2 YFSETQ. V was clipped by 4 bases and J by 7 bases; unmatched bases: 15. This CDR3 comprises 18 residues. CDR3 amino acids: CASSPPTSGRREVGELFF. The CDR3 bases are TGCGCCAGCAGCCCACCCACTAGCGGGAGAAGGGAGGTCGGGGAGCTGTTTTTT.

The chain joins TRBV10-3 to TRBJ2-5; the match to TRBD2 covers 8 bases. Judging by the DNA end, TRBJ2-7 fits better; the J call may be wrong. Germline loops: CDR1 ENHRY, CDR2 SYGVKD. The CDR3 runs 17 residues. Here the CDR3 reads CAISESPGLAQEVEQYF. CDR3 nucleotides: TGTGCCATCAGTGAGTCGCCCGGACTAGCCCAAGAAGTCGAGCAGTACTTC.

V and J are TRBV5-1 and TRBJ2-7; TRBD2 agrees at 11 bases. V gave up 3 bases and J gave up 2 bases; unmatched junction bases: 7. CDR1 is SGHRS and CDR2 is YFSETQ in the germline V gene. The CDR3 sequence is 16 residues long. The CDR3: CASSSDPGLAAYEQYF. Written as DNA, the CDR3 is TGCGCCAGCAGCTCAGACCCGGGACTAGCGGCCTACGAGCAGTACTTC.

The V call is TRBV5-4, the J call TRBJ2-1; 8 positions match TRBD2. The CDR3 sequence is 13 residues long. The V gene end was trimmed by 5 bases and the J gene end by 7 bases; junction bases not matched to a gene: 5. The germline gives CDR1 SGHNT, CDR2 YYREEE (reference sequence). CDR3 protein: CASRTSDGNEQFF. Here the CDR3 DNA reads TGTGCCAGCAGGACTAGCGACGGGAATGAGCAGTTCTTC.